This T cell receptor (beta chain) is from a study of human versus mouse CDR3 diversity and MHC coevolution. Details on this clone: Antigen: not known. The sample holds other DNA sequences that translate to the same CDR3.

V was clipped by 3 bases and J by 3 bases; unmatched bases: 9. The length of the CDR3 is 16 residues. Germline CDR1 is MGHDK and CDR2 is SYGVNS. The assay was immunoSEQ multiplex PCR, and TCRdb's table has in-frame clones only and misses some. Here the sample spans about 83,000 clones, around 93% being singletons. Naive CD4 T cells, CD45RO-negative and CD62L-positive, were flow-sorted from PBMCs. Regarding the study as a whole: By iCHAO1, human TCR beta clonotypes numbered 1.5 million to 2 million, the most. Mice had fewer CDR3 deletions and insertions than humans on average. Human T cells were selected on six MHC II alleles.

The chain combines TRBV25-1 with TRBJ1-2, with TRBD1 matching over 8 bases. The sample consisted of naive CD4+ T cells from blood. The sample's subset: CD45RO-negative CD62L-positive naive CD4 T cells. This TCR was sampled from a person aged 30 to 69 in good health. CDR3 residues: CASSETGVVSDYGYTF. In DNA form, the CDR3 reads TGTGCCAGCAGTGAGACAGGGGTCGTATCCGACTATGGCTACACCTTC.